The rows below give T cell receptor beta chains drawn from one sample of a study of identical twins. One entry per CDR3 protein results from TCRdb running MiXCR on the 5' RACE reads. This table holds some 1,700,000 distinct CDR3 sequences, about 30% found once. Source material: cord blood. The receptor set was obtained from a newborn girl in good health. Both conserved end residues are part of each CDR3. D genes are given only for firm matches. Clone size, where shown, is once, few, many, or a class for clones that have expanded.

clone_size j_call v_call d_call cdr3_aa cdr3_nt
- TRBJ2-7 TRBV7-2 TRBD2 CASSPAEGRGARNEQYF TGTGCCAGCAGCCCCGCGGAGGGGCGGGGGGCCCGGAATGAGCAGTACTTC
- TRBJ2-7 TRBV14 - CASSRQANYEQYF TGTGCCAGCTCGCGACAGGCGAACTACGAGCAGTACTTC
- TRBJ2-5 TRBV6-5 - CASRRSLLGETQYF TGTGCCAGCCGGCGGTCCCTTTTGGGGGAGACCCAGTACTTC
- TRBJ2-4 TRBV28 TRBD2 CAVEAGDKNIQYF TGTGCCGTGGAGGCGGGGGATAAAAACATTCAGTACTTC
- TRBJ1-2 TRBV20-1 TRBD1 CSASPTGGGYGYTF TGCAGTGCTAGCCCGACAGGGGGAGGCTATGGCTACACCTTC
few TRBJ2-7 TRBV6-1 - CASSEEYGVSYEQYF TGTGCCAGCAGTGAAGAGTACGGGGTGAGCTACGAGCAGTACTTC
- TRBJ2-5 TRBV10-1 - CARSRVNGTQETQYF TGCGCCAGGAGTCGGGTCAATGGAACCCAAGAGACCCAGTACTTC
few TRBJ2-5 TRBV12-3/TRBV12-4 TRBD2 CASSLGGGTQQETQYF TGTGCCAGCAGTTTAGGCGGGGGAACCCAACAAGAGACCCAGTACTTC
- TRBJ2-3 TRBV27 TRBD2 CAARGLAHSTDTQYF TGTGCCGCGAGGGGACTAGCGCATAGCACAGATACGCAGTATTTT
- TRBJ1-1 TRBV4-1 - CASSPHGTEAFF TGCGCCAGCAGCCCGCATGGCACTGAAGCTTTCTTT
few TRBJ2-3 TRBV24-1 - CATSDRSRGGDTQYF TGTGCCACCAGTGATCGAAGCAGGGGAGGTGATACGCAGTATTTT
- TRBJ1-2 TRBV7-9 - CASRLEGKALYGYTF TGTGCCAGCAGGTTGGAGGGGAAGGCCCTCTATGGCTACACCTTC
- TRBJ2-7 TRBV11-2 TRBD1 CASRSPGQHSYEQYF TGTGCCAGCAGGTCTCCGGGACAGCACTCCTACGAGCAGTACTTC
few TRBJ1-1 TRBV27 - CASSSAFRRGEGEAFF TGTGCCAGCAGTTCCGCCTTTAGGAGGGGCGAGGGGGAAGCTTTCTTT
- TRBJ2-5 TRBV3-1 - CASSPLSEGQQYF TGTGCCAGCAGCCCTCTATCGGAGGGGCAGCAGTACTTC
- TRBJ2-2 TRBV29-1 TRBD2 CSVGSGENTGELFF TGCAGCGTTGGTAGCGGGGAAAACACCGGGGAGCTGTTTTTT
few TRBJ2-7 TRBV29-1 TRBD1 CSVGAGGPYEQYF TGCAGCGTTGGGGCAGGGGGCCCCTACGAGCAGTACTTC
few TRBJ2-5 TRBV20-1 - CSARVGRQETQYF TGCAGTGCTAGAGTTGGTAGGCAAGAGACCCAGTACTTC
- TRBJ2-3 TRBV7-2 - CASSLGSLTLLRTDTQYF TGTGCCAGCAGCTTAGGGTCTCTAACGCTTCTTCGCACAGATACGCAGTATTTT
few TRBJ2-4 TRBV28 - CASSRPRGGNIQYF TGTGCCAGCAGTCGGCCCCGTGGGGGAAACATTCAGTACTTC
- TRBJ2-1 TRBV24-1 - CATMDRPNNEQFF TGTGCCACGATGGACCGACCGAACAATGAGCAGTTCTTC
- TRBJ2-1 TRBV11-2 TRBD2 CASEQLPIAGVNEQFF TGTGCCAGTGAACAACTACCAATAGCGGGGGTCAATGAGCAGTTCTTC
few TRBJ2-5 TRBV10-1 TRBD2 CASSDSGAETQYF TGCGCCAGCAGTGATAGCGGGGCAGAGACCCAGTACTTC
- TRBJ2-7 TRBV6-5 TRBD1 CASISGTAYEQYF TGTGCCAGCATCTCCGGGACAGCCTACGAGCAGTACTTC
- TRBJ1-1 TRBV20-1 - CSAPGGWMNTEAFF TGCAGTGCCCCGGGGGGGTGGATGAACACTGAAGCTTTCTTT
- TRBJ2-5 TRBV10-3 TRBD2 CAISESGLGVAGGLNEQYF TGTGCCATCAGTGAGTCGGGACTAGGAGTAGCGGGAGGCCTAAATGAGCAGTACTTC
once TRBJ1-1 TRBV28 - CASSLRGKGPEAFF TGTGCCAGCAGTTTGCGGGGGAAGGGACCTGAAGCTTTCTTT
- TRBJ2-7 TRBV4-2 TRBD2 CASSQVGTRSPYEQYF TGTGCCAGCAGCCAAGTTGGGACTAGGAGTCCCTACGAGCAGTACTTC
- TRBJ2-1 TRBV20-1 - CSALASSYNEQFF TGCAGTGCTCTAGCGAGCTCCTACAATGAGCAGTTCTTC
- TRBJ2-1 TRBV3-1 - CASSQEGRPNYEQFF TGTGCCAGCAGCCAAGAGGGCAGACCTAACTACGAGCAGTTCTTC
- TRBJ2-7 TRBV20-1 - CSARDKPGHGDYEQYF TGCAGTGCTAGAGATAAACCGGGACACGGAGACTACGAGCAGTACTTC
- TRBJ1-6 TRBV27 - CASSRGQVYSPLHF TGTGCCAGCAGTAGGGGCCAGGTGTACTCACCCCTCCACTTT
- TRBJ2-3 TRBV4-1 - CASSQGYGETQYF TGCGCCAGCAGCCAAGGATACGGGGAGACGCAGTATTTT
few TRBJ2-3 TRBV20-1 TRBD2 CSARPMLLAGRGTDTQYF TGCAGTGCTAGGCCAATGCTCCTAGCGGGAAGGGGCACAGATACGCAGTATTTT
- TRBJ1-1 TRBV29-1 - CSGGQYRNTEAFF TGCAGCGGCGGACAGTATCGGAACACTGAAGCTTTCTTT
- TRBJ1-2 TRBV7-2 - CASSLTGQLYTF TGTGCCAGCAGCTTGACTGGACAGCTCTACACCTTC
few TRBJ2-7 TRBV4-1 - CASRPPGRNINEQYF TGCGCCAGCAGGCCTCCGGGACGCAATATCAATGAGCAGTACTTC